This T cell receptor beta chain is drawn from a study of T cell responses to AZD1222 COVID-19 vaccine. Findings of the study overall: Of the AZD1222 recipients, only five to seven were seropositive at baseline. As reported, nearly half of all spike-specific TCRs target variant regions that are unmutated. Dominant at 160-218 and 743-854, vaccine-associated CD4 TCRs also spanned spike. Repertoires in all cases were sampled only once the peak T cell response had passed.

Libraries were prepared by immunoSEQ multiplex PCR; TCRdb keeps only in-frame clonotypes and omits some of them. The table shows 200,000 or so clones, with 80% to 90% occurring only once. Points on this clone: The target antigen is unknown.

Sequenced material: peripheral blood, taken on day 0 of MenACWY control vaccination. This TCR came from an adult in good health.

CDR3 sequence (DNA): TGTGCCAGTAACCCCGGTGGGACTGTGATAGCCACCTTC. It translates to CASNPGGTVIATF. The chain employs TRBV28 and TRBJ1-2; possibly TRBD1 for D (5 bases). With 9 bases removed from V and 13 bases from J, the gap between germline ends came to 24 bases. CDR3 size: 13 residues. From germline, CDR1 is MDHEN and CDR2 SYDVKM.